Listed below are T cell receptor beta chains from one sample, sequenced in a study of T cell changes during pregnancy in multiple sclerosis. The assay was immunoSEQ multiplex PCR, and TCRdb's table has in-frame clones only and misses some. Altogether tens of thousands of clones are present, 92% being singletons, with the ten largest covering 1.3% to 1.5%. The input for sequencing was peripheral blood, taken in the second trimester of pregnancy. These receptors were obtained from a female donor in good health, enrolled as a control in a pregnancy study. The CDR3 runs from the conserved cysteine through the conserved F or W. D genes are given only for firm matches. Some rows mark clone size as missing; the rest say once, few, many or name a class of expanded clone.

D: .
size: .
V: TRBV21-1
J: TRBJ2-4
DNA: TGTGCCAGCAGCATCGCGGGAGAGGTCAAAAACATTCAGTACTTC
CDR3: CASSIAGEVKNIQYF

D: TRBD1
size: once
V: TRBV5-1
J: TRBJ2-7
DNA: TGCGCCAGCAGCTTTGGACAGGGGCAGGACGAGCAGTACTTC
CDR3: CASSFGQGQDEQYF

D: .
size: .
V: TRBV9
J: TRBJ2-5
DNA: TGTGCCAGCAGAGCCGGACAGTCACTGCAAGAGACCCAGTACTTC
CDR3: CASRAGQSLQETQYF

D: .
size: few
V: TRBV27
J: TRBJ1-5
DNA: TGTGCCAGCAGTTTTGGGGCGGACAATCAGCCCCAGCATTTT
CDR3: CASSFGADNQPQHF

D: TRBD1
size: .
V: TRBV29-1
J: TRBJ2-7
DNA: TGCAGCGTCGTGAGACAGGGCCCTTACGAGCAGTACTTC
CDR3: CSVVRQGPYEQYF

D: .
size: .
V: TRBV29-1
J: TRBJ2-5
DNA: TGCAGCGTTGAAGAAGTAGGGAGGGAGACCCAGTACTTC
CDR3: CSVEEVGRETQYF

D: TRBD2
size: .
V: TRBV19
J: TRBJ2-1
DNA: TGTGCCAGTAGTATGAGTAGCGGGAGCTCCTACAATGAGCAGTTCTTC
CDR3: CASSMSSGSSYNEQFF

D: .
size: .
V: TRBV7-9
J: TRBJ2-3
DNA: TGTGCCAGCAGCTTAATACTAGCAGGTGATACGCAGTATTTT
CDR3: CASSLILAGDTQYF

D: .
size: .
V: TRBV27
J: TRBJ1-2
DNA: TGTGCCAGCAGTTTCGGGAGAGCTAACTATGGCTACACCTTC
CDR3: CASSFGRANYGYTF

D: .
size: .
V: TRBV19
J: TRBJ2-7
DNA: TGTGCCACCGTCGACAGTTTCTACGAGCAGTACTTC
CDR3: CATVDSFYEQYF

D: .
size: .
V: TRBV11-2
J: TRBJ1-1
DNA: TGTGCCAGCAGCTTAGATTTGGTAGCTGAAGCTTTCTTT
CDR3: CASSLDLVAEAFF

D: TRBD1
size: .
V: TRBV30
J: TRBJ1-2
DNA: TGTGCCTGGAGGCGACAGGGAGGAGGATATGGCTATGGCTACACCTTC
CDR3: CAWRRQGGGYGYGYTF

D: .
size: .
V: TRBV1
J: TRBJ1-2
DNA: TGCACCAGCAGCCACTTTGTGACGGAGCCTAACTTC
CDR3: CTSSHFVTEPNF

D: .
size: .
V: TRBV28
J: TRBJ1-6
DNA: TGTGCCAGCAGTTTTAACAACTATAATTCACCCCTCCACTTT
CDR3: CASSFNNYNSPLHF

D: TRBD2
size: .
V: TRBV13
J: TRBJ2-7
DNA: TGTGCCAGCAGCCCTTCTAGCGGGAGGGTCTACGAGCAGTACTTC
CDR3: CASSPSSGRVYEQYF

D: TRBD1
size: .
V: TRBV6-1
J: TRBJ2-2
DNA: TGTGCCAGCGGGGGACAGCCGGTGAACACCGGGGAGCTGTTTTTT
CDR3: CASGGQPVNTGELFF

D: TRBD1
size: .
V: TRBV9
J: TRBJ1-4
DNA: TGTGCCAGCAGCGGAAGACAGGGCACTAATGAAAAACTGTTTTTT
CDR3: CASSGRQGTNEKLFF

D: .
size: .
V: TRBV7-2
J: TRBJ1-4
DNA: TGTGCCAGCAGCTTAGGAGCAAGCCTAGCTGCAAAACTGTTTTTT
CDR3: CASSLGASLAAKLFF

D: TRBD2
size: .
V: TRBV9
J: TRBJ2-7
DNA: TGTGCCAGCAGCTCCTCCTTGGCGGGAGTTTACGAGCAGTACTTC
CDR3: CASSSSLAGVYEQYF

D: .
size: .
V: TRBV7-9
J: TRBJ2-5
DNA: TGTGCCAGCAGCCCCCCGGCAGGAGAGACCCAGTACTTC
CDR3: CASSPPAGETQYF

D: TRBD1
size: .
V: TRBV28
J: TRBJ2-2
DNA: TGTGCCAGCAGGGAAAGACAGGGGGCGGTTTTCGGGGAGCTGTTTTTT
CDR3: CASRERQGAVFGELFF

D: .
size: .
V: TRBV19
J: TRBJ1-2
DNA: TGTGCCAGTAGTATAGTCGGCGGCCTGGATGGCTACACCTTC
CDR3: CASSIVGGLDGYTF

D: .
size: .
V: TRBV7-8
J: TRBJ1-2
DNA: TGTGCCAGCAGCTCTGCTGGTGGTCTGGCTCGATATGGCTACACCTTC
CDR3: CASSSAGGLARYGYTF

D: .
size: .
V: TRBV20-1
J: TRBJ2-5
DNA: TGCAGTGCCCCCGCGGGAGAGACCCAGTACTTC
CDR3: CSAPAGETQYF

D: .
size: few
V: TRBV28
J: TRBJ1-3
DNA: TGTGCCAGCAGCATACAGCGAAACACCATATATTTT
CDR3: CASSIQRNTIYF

D: .
size: .
V: TRBV19
J: TRBJ2-5
DNA: TGTGCCAGTAGTATAGATCGCGCGGGGACCCAGTACTTC
CDR3: CASSIDRAGTQYF

D: TRBD2
size: once
V: TRBV7-9
J: TRBJ2-1
DNA: TGTGCCAGCAGCTCAGAAATCCCCCCCCAGGGACTAGTCCCCAATGAGCAGTTCTTC
CDR3: CASSSEIPPQGLVPNEQFF

D: TRBD1
size: .
V: TRBV9
J: TRBJ1-1
DNA: TGTGCCAGCAGCGCAGGGACAGACGAAGCTTTCTTT
CDR3: CASSAGTDEAFF